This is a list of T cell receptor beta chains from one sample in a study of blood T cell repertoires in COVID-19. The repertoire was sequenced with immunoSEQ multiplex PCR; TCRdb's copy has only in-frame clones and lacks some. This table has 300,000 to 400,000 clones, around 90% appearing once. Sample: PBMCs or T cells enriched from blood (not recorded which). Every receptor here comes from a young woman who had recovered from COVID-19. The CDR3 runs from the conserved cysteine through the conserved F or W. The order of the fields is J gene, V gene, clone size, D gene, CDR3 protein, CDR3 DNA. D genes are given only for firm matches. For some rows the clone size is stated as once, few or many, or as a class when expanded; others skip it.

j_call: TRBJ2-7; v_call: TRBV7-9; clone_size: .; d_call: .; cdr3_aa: CASSPRGSYEQYF; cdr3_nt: TGTGCCAGCAGCCCCCGAGGGTCCTACGAGCAGTACTTC
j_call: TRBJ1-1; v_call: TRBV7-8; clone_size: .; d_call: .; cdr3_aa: CASSSYPRGDTEAFF; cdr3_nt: TGTGCCAGCAGCTCCTACCCCAGGGGCGACACTGAAGCTTTCTTT
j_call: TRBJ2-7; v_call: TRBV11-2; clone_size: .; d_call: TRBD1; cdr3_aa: CASSQRQGVHEQYF; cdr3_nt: TGTGCCAGCAGCCAAAGACAGGGGGTCCACGAGCAGTACTTC
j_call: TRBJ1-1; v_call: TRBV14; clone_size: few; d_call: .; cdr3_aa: CASSHRTPLRIHTEAFF; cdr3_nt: TGTGCCAGCAGCCACCGTACCCCACTACGGATTCACACTGAAGCTTTCTTT
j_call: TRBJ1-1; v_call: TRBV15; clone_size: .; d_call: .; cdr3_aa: CATSRDTVFTEAFF; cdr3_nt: TGTGCCACCAGCAGAGATACAGTCTTCACTGAAGCTTTCTTT
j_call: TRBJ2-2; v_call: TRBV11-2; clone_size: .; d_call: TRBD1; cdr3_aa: CASSFRFGQANTGELFF; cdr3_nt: TGTGCCAGCAGCTTCCGATTCGGACAGGCGAACACCGGGGAGCTGTTTTTT
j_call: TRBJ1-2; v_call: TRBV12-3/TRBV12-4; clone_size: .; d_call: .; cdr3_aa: CASSLSENYGYTF; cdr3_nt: TGTGCCAGCAGTTTATCGGAGAACTATGGCTACACCTTC
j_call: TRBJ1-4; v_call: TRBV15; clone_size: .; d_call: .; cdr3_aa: CATSGGQSGGNEKLFF; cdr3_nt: TGTGCCACCAGCGGAGGACAATCGGGGGGGAATGAAAAACTGTTTTTT
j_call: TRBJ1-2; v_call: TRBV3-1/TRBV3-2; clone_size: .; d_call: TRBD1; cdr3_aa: CASSSLTGVGGYTF; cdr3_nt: TGTGCCAGCAGCTCGCTAACAGGGGTTGGGGGCTACACCTTC
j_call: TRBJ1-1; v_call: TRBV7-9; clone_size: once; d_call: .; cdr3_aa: CASSFPGEMMNTEAFF; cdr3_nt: TGTGCCAGCAGCTTTCCGGGGGAGATGATGAACACTGAAGCTTTCTTT
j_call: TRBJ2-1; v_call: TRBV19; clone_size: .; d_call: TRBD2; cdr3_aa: CASSNSGVNEQFF; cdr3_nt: TGTGCCAGTAGTAATAGCGGGGTAAATGAGCAGTTCTTC
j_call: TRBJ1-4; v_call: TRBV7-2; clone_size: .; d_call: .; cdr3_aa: CASSSGVFNEKLFF; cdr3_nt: TGTGCCAGCAGCTCAGGGGTCTTTAATGAAAAACTGTTTTTT
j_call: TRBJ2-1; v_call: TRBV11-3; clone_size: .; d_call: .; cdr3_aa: CASSLQGGAPSYNEQFF; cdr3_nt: TGTGCCAGCAGCTTACAGGGCGGGGCTCCCTCCTACAATGAGCAGTTCTTC
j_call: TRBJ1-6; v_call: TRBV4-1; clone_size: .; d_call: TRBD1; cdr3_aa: CASSRTGAVSPLHF; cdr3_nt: TGCGCCAGCAGCCGGACAGGGGCCGTATCACCCCTCCACTTT
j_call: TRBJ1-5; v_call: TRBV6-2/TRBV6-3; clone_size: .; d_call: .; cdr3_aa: CASSSTGSGSNQPQHF; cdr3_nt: TGTGCCAGCAGTTCCACAGGGTCTGGTAGCAATCAGCCCCAGCATTTT
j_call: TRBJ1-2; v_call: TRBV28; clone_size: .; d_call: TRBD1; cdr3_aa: CASSLGQGIGYTF; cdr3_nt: TGTGCCAGCAGTTTAGGACAGGGGATTGGCTACACCTTC
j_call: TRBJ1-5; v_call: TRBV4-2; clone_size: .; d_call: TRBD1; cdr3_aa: CASSQEQGAQGQPQHF; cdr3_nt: TGTGCCAGCAGCCAAGAACAGGGGGCGCAGGGTCAGCCCCAGCATTTT
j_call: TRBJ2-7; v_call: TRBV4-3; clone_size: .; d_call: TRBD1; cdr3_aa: CASSQDRTGNEQYF; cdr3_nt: TGCGCCAGCAGCCAAGATAGGACAGGGAACGAGCAGTACTTC
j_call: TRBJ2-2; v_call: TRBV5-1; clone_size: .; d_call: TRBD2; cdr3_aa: CASSRTSGGSTGELFF; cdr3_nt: TGCGCCAGCAGCCGGACTAGCGGGGGTTCGACCGGGGAGCTGTTTTTT
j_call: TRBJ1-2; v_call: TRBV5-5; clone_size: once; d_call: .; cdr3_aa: CASSIHSGTPGGGYGYTF; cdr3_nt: TGTGCCAGCAGCATCCACTCCGGGACACCTGGGGGCGGCTATGGCTACACCTTC
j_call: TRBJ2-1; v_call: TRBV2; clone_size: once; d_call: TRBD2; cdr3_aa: CASRLRTSLGSYNEQFF; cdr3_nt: TGTGCCAGCAGACTTCGGACTAGCCTGGGCTCCTACAATGAGCAGTTCTTC
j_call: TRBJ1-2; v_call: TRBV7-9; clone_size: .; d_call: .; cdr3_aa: CASSLVGQSFYGYTF; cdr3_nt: TGTGCCAGCAGCTTAGTAGGACAGTCGTTTTATGGCTACACCTTC
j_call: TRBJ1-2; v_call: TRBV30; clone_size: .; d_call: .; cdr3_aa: CAHSRGDYGYTF; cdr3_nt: TGTGCCCACTCGCGGGGAGACTATGGCTACACCTTC
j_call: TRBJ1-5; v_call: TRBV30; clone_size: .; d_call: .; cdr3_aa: CAWSPFGAQPQHF; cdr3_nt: TGTGCCTGGAGTCCGTTTGGGGCCCAGCCCCAGCATTTT
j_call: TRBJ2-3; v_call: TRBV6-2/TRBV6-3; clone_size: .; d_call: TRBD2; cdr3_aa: CASSNLAATDTQYF; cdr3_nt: TGTGCCAGCAGTAATCTAGCGGCCACAGATACGCAGTATTTT
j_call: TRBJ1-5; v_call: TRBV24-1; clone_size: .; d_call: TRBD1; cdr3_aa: CATGQGAGQPQHF; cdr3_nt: TGTGCCACAGGACAGGGGGCGGGTCAGCCCCAGCATTTT
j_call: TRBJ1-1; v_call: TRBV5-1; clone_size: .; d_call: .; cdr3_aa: CASSLTAMNTEAFF; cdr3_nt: TGCGCCAGCAGCTTGACAGCCATGAACACTGAAGCTTTCTTT
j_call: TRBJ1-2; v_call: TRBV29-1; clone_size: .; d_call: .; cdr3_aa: CSVVGDNYGYTF; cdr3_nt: TGCAGCGTTGTAGGGGATAACTATGGCTACACCTTC
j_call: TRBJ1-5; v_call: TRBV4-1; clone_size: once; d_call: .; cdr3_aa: CASSQGFEAGNQPQHF; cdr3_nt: TGCGCCAGCAGCCAAGGGTTTGAGGCCGGCAATCAGCCCCAGCATTTT
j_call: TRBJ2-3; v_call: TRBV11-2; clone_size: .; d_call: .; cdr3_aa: CASSLVGGTGETDTQYF; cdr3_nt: TGTGCCAGCAGCTTAGTCGGGGGAACGGGGGAGACAGATACGCAGTATTTT
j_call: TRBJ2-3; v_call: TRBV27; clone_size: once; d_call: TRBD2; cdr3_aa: CASRLTSAPYTQYF; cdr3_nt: TGTGCCAGCAGACTCACTAGCGCCCCTTATACGCAGTATTTT
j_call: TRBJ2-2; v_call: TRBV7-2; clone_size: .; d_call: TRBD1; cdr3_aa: CASSLEGQGVAGELFF; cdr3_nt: TGTGCCAGCAGCTTAGAGGGACAGGGCGTCGCCGGGGAGCTGTTTTTT
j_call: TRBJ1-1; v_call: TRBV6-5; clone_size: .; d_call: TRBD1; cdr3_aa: CASKLTGVNTEAFF; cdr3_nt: TGTGCCAGCAAGTTAACAGGGGTGAACACTGAAGCTTTCTTT
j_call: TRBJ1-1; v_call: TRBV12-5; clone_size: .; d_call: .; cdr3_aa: CASGQGGQNTEAFF; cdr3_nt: TGTGCTAGTGGTCAAGGGGGTCAGAACACTGAAGCTTTCTTT
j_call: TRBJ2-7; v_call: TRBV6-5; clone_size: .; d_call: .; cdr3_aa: CASSARHSPYEQYF; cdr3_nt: TGTGCCAGCAGCGCGAGACACTCCCCCTACGAGCAGTACTTC
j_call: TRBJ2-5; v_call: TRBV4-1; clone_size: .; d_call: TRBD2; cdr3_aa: CASSQGGASGGFQETQYF; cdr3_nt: TGCGCCAGCAGCCAAGGAGGGGCTAGCGGGGGATTCCAAGAGACCCAGTACTTC
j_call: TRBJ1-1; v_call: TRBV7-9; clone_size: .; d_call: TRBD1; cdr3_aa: CASLQGDLNMNTEAFF; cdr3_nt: TGTGCCAGCCTCCAGGGGGACCTTAACATGAACACTGAAGCTTTCTTT
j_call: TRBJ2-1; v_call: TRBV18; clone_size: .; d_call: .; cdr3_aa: CASHRGTLSYNEQFF; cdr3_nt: TGTGCCAGCCACCGTGGGACTCTCTCCTACAATGAGCAGTTCTTC
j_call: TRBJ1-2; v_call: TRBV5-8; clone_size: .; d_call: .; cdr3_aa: CASSLQDSYGYTF; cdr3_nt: TGTGCCAGCAGCTTGCAGGACAGCTATGGCTACACCTTC
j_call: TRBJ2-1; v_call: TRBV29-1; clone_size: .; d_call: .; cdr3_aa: CSADRSSEGEQFF; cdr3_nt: TGCAGCGCCGATAGGTCTAGCGAGGGTGAGCAGTTCTTC
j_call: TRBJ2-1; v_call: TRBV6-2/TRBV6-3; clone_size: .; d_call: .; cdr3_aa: CASSRGGGVNEQFF; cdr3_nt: TGTGCCAGCAGTAGGGGGGGAGGGGTCAATGAGCAGTTCTTC